The clone carrying this T cell receptor beta chain was detected only a few times. Antigen specificity is unknown. The data are from a study of blood T cells in healthy people across ages. Study-wide background: The template switching approach captured approximately one barcoded beta molecule for every two T cells. Study-wide points: With age, beta diversity per million T cells declined roughly linearly, significantly by roughly 40.

The people who gave samples were healthy Caucasians from Russia, aged roughly 6 to 100. Isolating PBMCs gave at least 6 million of these cells per sample. The V end was cut by 6 bases, the J end by 1 base, with 12 bases between. The CDR3 totals 14 residues. CDR1 and CDR2 from the germline V gene are ENHRY and SYGVKD. A second PCR, run for roughly 7 to 11 cycles, used a sample-barcoded 5' primer plus a J-beta primer mix. TCRdb processed the 5' RACE reads anew with MiXCR; each CDR3 protein has one entry. The data contain about 900,000 distinct CDR3 sequences, around 49% of them singletons. This sequence was found in a young man in good health. Sequencing was done on a sample of blood. This chain links TRBV10-3 with TRBJ2-5; D tentatively reads TRBD1 or TRBD2 (5 bases each). CDR3 region: CAIRGDPSQETQYF. CDR3 bases: TGTGCCATCAGGGGGGACCCTTCCCAAGAGACCCAGTACTTC.